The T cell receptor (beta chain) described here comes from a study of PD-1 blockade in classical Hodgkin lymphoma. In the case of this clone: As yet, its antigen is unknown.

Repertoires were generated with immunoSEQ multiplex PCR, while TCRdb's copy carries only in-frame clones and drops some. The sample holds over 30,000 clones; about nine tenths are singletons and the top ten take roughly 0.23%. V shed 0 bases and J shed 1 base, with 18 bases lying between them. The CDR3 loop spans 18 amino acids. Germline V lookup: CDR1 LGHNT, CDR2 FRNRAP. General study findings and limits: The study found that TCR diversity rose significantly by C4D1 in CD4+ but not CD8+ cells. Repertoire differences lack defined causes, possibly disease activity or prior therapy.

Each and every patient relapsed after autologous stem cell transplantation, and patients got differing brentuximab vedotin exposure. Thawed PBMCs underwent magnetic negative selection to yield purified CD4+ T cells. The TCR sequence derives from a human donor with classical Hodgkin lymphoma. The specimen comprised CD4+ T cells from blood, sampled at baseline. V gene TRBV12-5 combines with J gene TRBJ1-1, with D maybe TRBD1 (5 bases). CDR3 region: CASGLVLGGTERNTEAFF. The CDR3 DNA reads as TGTGCTAGTGGTTTGGTACTTGGGGGGACCGAGAGGAACACTGAAGCTTTCTTT.